Sequencing of this T cell receptor beta chain was carried out in a study of CD8 T cells in ankylosing spondylitis. Regarding the study as a whole: A motif of under 10 highly homologous TCR beta variants was seen as apparently characteristic of ankylosing spondylitis blood. In reactive arthritis synovial fluid and blood, some motif variants had been reported before.

In making TCR beta libraries, quantitative 5'-RACE with molecular barcodes was used. A single record per CDR3 protein comes from TCRdb applying MiXCR to the 5' RACE reads. Of 150,000 to 200,000 distinct CDR3 sequences listed, 13% are singletons. A remark on this clonotype: Its target is not known.

This CDR3 has 16 amino acids. The germline V gene encodes CDR1 MRHNA and CDR2 SNTAGT. Trimming removed 5 bases at V and 5 bases at J, with 22 bases between. Sequenced material: blood, either unsorted or a sorted T cell fraction (not recorded which). The chain links TRBV6-4 to TRBJ2-7, with D perhaps TRBD1 (6 bases). The source of this sequence is a female donor with ankylosing spondylitis or in good health (not recorded which). The CDR3 DNA sequence: TGTGCCAGCAGTTTACGGACAGTCGTGCCGGACCACGAGCAGTACTTC. Translating gives CASSLRTVVPDHEQYF.